This T cell receptor beta chain was identified during a study of T cell responses to AZD1222 COVID-19 vaccine (dated by TCRdb to the early 2020s). Regarding the study in general: AZD1222 recipients given second doses at about 4 weeks or at about 12 weeks were pooled, since spike-specific TCR depth and breadth were not found to differ between the two schedules. TCR sequencing covered some 240 trial participants: 200 to 210 given two doses of AZD1222 and 26 given two doses of MenACWY control vaccine. Trial participants were enrolled by age into 18-55, 56-69 and 70-plus year subgroups, with 148, 28 and 57 TCR-sequenced participants respectively.

The investigation overall reported the following: Because no day 14 peak-response samples were available, repertoires were characterized only after the peak T cell response. Conclusions about previously exposed vaccinees are limited, since just five or six AZD1222 recipients were seropositive for SARS-CoV-2 at baseline. Reportedly, almost half of the unique spike-specific TCRs recognized epitopes lying outside the regions that are mutated in the B.1.351 and B.1.1.7 variants. After two AZD1222 doses, both the breadth and the depth of spike-specific TCRs were significantly higher than at day 0 and than in MenACWY recipients. The vaccine-associated CD4 TCRs covered the entire spike protein, and the dominant responses fell in regions 160-218 and 743-854. The 56-69-year group was small, and its depth increase did not reach significance, likely because of low power. Participants were mostly white British and included more females than males, and it was suggested by the authors that clonal diversity may have been underestimated.

Of note for this clone: The antigen it recognizes is unknown. No much larger clone is present one base from it, and per-base qualities are unavailable.

CDR1 and CDR2, per the germline V gene, are SGHVS and FQNEAQ. The CDR3 runs 12 residues from the cysteine to the phenylalanine. The entry retains the CDR3 DNA only, 36 bases that are in frame from base 1. The trim is 2 bases for V and 8 bases for J, with a gap of 7 bases between the germline ends. The CDR3 regions of human TCRbeta chains were subjected to immunosequencing. The study's processing was this. Repertoire TCRs were checked for matches against a reference library of SARS-CoV-2-specific TCRs that had been generated using the MIRA antigen-specificity platform. Breadth meant the fraction of unique TCRs that were SARS-CoV-2-associated, whereas depth meant the fraction of total T cells that were SARS-CoV-2-associated. Each spike-specific TCR was assigned to its reactive spike region and to a CD4 or CD8 class using the MIRA data. Log10-transformed breadth and depth values were compared by one-way ANOVA with Sidak's multiple comparisons tests. Sourced from immuneACCESS, this table was stored by TCRdb with only in-frame sequences that have V and J called. A share of the clones is absent; for the studies checked, an unresolved V gene accounts for under half, and the remainder has no known explanation. The DNA gave D and trimming, while V, J and clone size come from that table. The sample has approximately 150,000 clones on record, roughly 92% of them singletons. The ten biggest clones cover 1.6% of the sample.

According to the study, the label for this sample's time point signals: baseline before first vaccination. Vaccinee samples were obtained from the UK trials COV001 and COV002, which included a single-blind randomized controlled phase 2/3 trial of AZD1222 (ChAdOx1 nCoV-19) in healthy adults. For TCRbeta chain sequencing, PBMC samples were collected from trial participants at day 0 and at day 28 after the second dose. The input for sequencing was peripheral blood, taken on day 0 of AZD1222 vaccination. The rearrangement joined TRBV7-8 to TRBJ2-1, with the D segment identity uncertain. This receptor was identified in an adult in good health. The CDR3 reads CASSLNWDEQFF. The DNA sequence follows: TGTGCCAGCAGCTTAAACTGGGATGAGCAGTTCTTC. Joined to the reference TRBV7-8 and TRBJ2-1 proteins, this CDR3 gives the full variable domain: GAGVSQSPRYKVAKRGQDVALRCDPISGHVSLFWYQQALGQGPEFLTYFQNEAQLDKSGLPSDRFFAERPEGSVSTLKIQRTQQEDSAVYLCASSLNWDEQFFGPGTRLTVL.